One and the same sample provided the 15 T cell receptor beta chains below, sequenced in a study of blood T cell repertoires in COVID-19. TCRdb's copy holds only in-frame clones and misses some; the assay was immunoSEQ multiplex PCR. The data contain 140,000 or so clones, roughly 89% of them singletons. Sequenced input: peripheral blood. All receptors come from a woman aged 50 to 60 with active or convalescent COVID-19.

This rearrangement joins TRBV24-1 to TRBJ1-2; 9 bases line up with TRBD1. This CDR3 contains 15 residues. V lost 4 bases, J lost 0 bases, and 2 bases stayed unmatched. Germline assignment: CDR1 KGHDR and CDR2 SFDVKD. CDR3 DNA: TGTGCCACCAGTGAGGGGACAGGGACTAACTATGGCTACACCTTC. Amino acid sequence: CATSEGTGTNYGYTF.

The chain employs TRBV6-2 or TRBV6-3 and TRBJ1-3; tentatively, D is TRBD1 (6 bases). This CDR3 region has 16 residues. V shed 4 bases and J shed 0 bases, with 13 bases lying between them. Germline V gives CDR1 MNHEY, CDR2 SVGEGT. The CDR3 sequence: CASSSGQFHSGNTIYF. DNA of the CDR3: TGTGCCAGCAGTTCCGGACAGTTTCACTCTGGAAACACCATATATTTT.

This clone was picked up one time. The gene calls are TRBV18 and TRBJ2-3; possibly TRBD2 for D (6 bases). Between the trimmed V and J ends, which lost 6 bases and 6 bases, there was a span of 19 bases. The CDR3 spans 15 residues. Germline V gene data show CDR1 as KGHSH and CDR2 as LQKENI. The CDR3 DNA reads as TGTGCCAGCTCGGTACTAGGGACTGGAATGGATACGCAGTATTTT. Translation gives CASSVLGTGMDTQYF. Drawing the rest from reference TRBV18 and TRBJ2-3, the complete variable domain is NAGVMQNPRHLVRRRGQEARLRCSPMKGHSHVYWYRQLPEEGLKFMVYLQKENIIDESGMPKERFSAEFPKEGPSILRIQQVVRGDSAAYFCASSVLGTGMDTQYFGPGTRLTVL.

The chain couples TRBV6-5 to TRBJ2-5; D not certain. The CDR3 length is 14 residues. V was clipped by 5 bases and J by 4 bases, with 14 bases between them. The V gene's germline CDR1 is MNHEY and CDR2 SVGAGI. The chain's CDR3 is CASSRLQVIETQYF. CDR3 nucleotide sequence: TGTGCCAGCAGTCGGTTGCAGGTTATAGAGACCCAGTACTTC.

The rearrangement uses TRBV30 and TRBJ2-7; D perhaps matches TRBD2 (5 bases). The germline V and J ends were trimmed by 4 bases and 3 bases, with 10 bases remaining between them. CDR1 GTSNPN and CDR2 SVGIG come from the germline V gene (reference sequence). This CDR3 is 12 amino acids long. The chain's CDR3 is CAWTGNSYEQYF. The CDR3 DNA reads as TGTGCCTGGACCGGGAACAGCTACGAGCAGTACTTC.

The chain is built from TRBV19 and TRBJ1-2, with TRBD1 identical over 8 bases. Trimming removed 6 bases from V and 4 bases from J; junction bases left unmatched: 13. CDR3 size: 16 residues. Germline-derived CDR1 and CDR2 are LNHDA and SQIVND (reference sequence). CDR3 DNA: TGTGCCAGTAGCCTGGGGGGGACAGGAGCCGCCTATGGCTACACCTTC. It is translated as CASSLGGTGAAYGYTF.

V gene TRBV27 combines with J gene TRBJ1-6, with D unclear. V was cut by 3 bases and J by 7 bases, with 4 bases left in between. The CDR3 contains 12 residues. In germline, CDR1 is MNHEY, CDR2 SMNVEV (reference sequence). The CDR3 region is CASSFSNSPLHF. For the CDR3, the DNA is TGTGCCAGCAGTTTTAGCAATTCACCCCTCCACTTT.

The chain recombines TRBV24-1 with TRBJ2-7, with 8 bases fitting TRBD1. The trim removed 4 bases at V and 0 bases at J, leaving 4 bases unmatched. Germline-derived CDR1 and CDR2 are KGHDR and SFDVKD. CDR3 length equals 15 residues. The CDR3 DNA reads TGTGCCACCAGTGACCCCGGGACAGGCTCCTACGAGCAGTACTTC. Translated: CATSDPGTGSYEQYF.

V usage is TRBV3-1 (or the pseudogene TRBV3-2) and J usage is TRBJ2-7; 8 nucleotides agree with TRBD1. The V gene end was trimmed by 4 bases and the J gene end by 0 bases; junction bases not matched to a gene: 11. Germline CDR1 reads LGHDT; CDR2 reads YNNKEL (reference sequence). The CDR3 contains 17 residues. As DNA, the CDR3 is TGTGCCAGCAGCCCGATGCGGACAGGGACAAGCTCCTACGAGCAGTACTTC. Its protein product is CASSPMRTGTSSYEQYF.

The chain employs TRBV7-9 and TRBJ1-2; 7 positions match TRBD1. With 10 bases clipped from V and 5 bases from J, the junction kept 19 bases outside the gene matches. Germline-derived CDR1 and CDR2 are SEHNR and FQNEAQ (reference sequence). CDR3 length: 16 residues. This chain's CDR3 is CATGSTGAGGSYGYTF. CDR3 DNA: TGTGCCACCGGGTCCACGGGGGCAGGGGGATCGTATGGCTACACCTTC.

This clone came up once. This chain uses TRBV5-4 with TRBJ1-6; the match to TRBD1 covers 8 bases. Germline V lookup: CDR1 SGHNT, CDR2 YYREEE (reference sequence). Losses at the gene ends were 6 bases for V and 0 bases for J; bases not matched to a gene: 14. The CDR3 totals 19 residues. In DNA form, the CDR3 reads TGTGCCAGCAACCTGACTGGACAGGGCGTGAGCTCCTATAATTCACCCCTCCACTTT. As protein: CASNLTGQGVSSYNSPLHF.

This clone occurred a few times. V is TRBV28 and J is TRBJ1-5, with a weak D call TRBD1 (5 bases). The CDR3 contains 13 residues. The germline V gene has CDR1 MDHEN and CDR2 SYDVKM. Trimming took 6 bases from V and 1 from J, leaving 7 bases between them. The CDR3, as DNA: TGTGCCAGCAGGGGGCCAAGCAATCAGCCCCAGCATTTT. Encoded protein: CASRGPSNQPQHF.

The rearrangement uses TRBV28 and TRBJ1-1; D remains ambiguous. This CDR3 is 11 amino acids long. Germline assignment: CDR1 MDHEN and CDR2 SYDVKM. The germline V and J ends were trimmed by 5 bases and 7 bases, with 8 bases remaining between them. DNA of the CDR3: TGTGCCAGCAGTCCCCGGGGTGAAGCTTTCTTT. Protein product: CASSPRGEAFF.

CDR3 DNA sequence: TGTGCCAGCAGGCCCGGGACAGGGGGACTAACCAATCAGCCCCAGCATTTT. Its protein product is CASRPGTGGLTNQPQHF. The chain employs TRBV2 and TRBJ1-5; 11 bases align to TRBD1. The CDR3 has 17 amino acids. V shed 6 bases, J shed 3 bases, and the junction held 10 bases outside the gene matches. Germline V gene data show CDR1 as SNHLY and CDR2 as FYNNEI.

V gene TRBV29-1 combines with J gene TRBJ1-2; 9 bases agree with TRBD1. The CDR3 consists of 12 residues. Germline V CDR1 and CDR2: SQVTM, ANQGSEA. The trim removed 7 bases at V and 6 bases at J, leaving 6 bases unmatched. In nucleotides, the CDR3 is TGCAGCGCCCGGGACAGGGTGGATGGCTACACCTTC. Translation: CSARDRVDGYTF.